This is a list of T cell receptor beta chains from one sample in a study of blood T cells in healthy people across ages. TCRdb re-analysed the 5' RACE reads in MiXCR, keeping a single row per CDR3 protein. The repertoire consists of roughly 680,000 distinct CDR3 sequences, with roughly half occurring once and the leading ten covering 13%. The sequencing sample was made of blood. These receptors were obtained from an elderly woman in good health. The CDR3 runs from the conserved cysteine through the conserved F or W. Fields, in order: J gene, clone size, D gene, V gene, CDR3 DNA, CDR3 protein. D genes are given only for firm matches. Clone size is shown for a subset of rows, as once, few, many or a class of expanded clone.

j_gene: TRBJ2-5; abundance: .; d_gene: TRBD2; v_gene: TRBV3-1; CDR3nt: TGTGCCAGCAGCCTCCAATCTAGCGGCCAAGAGACCCAGTACTTC; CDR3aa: CASSLQSSGQETQYF
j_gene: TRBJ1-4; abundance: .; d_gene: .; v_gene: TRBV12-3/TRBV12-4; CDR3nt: TGTGCCAGCAGTTTAGATGGGAAAATAGGTGAAAAACTGTTTTTT; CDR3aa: CASSLDGKIGEKLFF
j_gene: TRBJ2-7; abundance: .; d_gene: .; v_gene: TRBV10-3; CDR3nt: TGTGCCATCAGTAACTCAGGGTCCACATCAACCTACGAGCAGTACTTC; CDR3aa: CAISNSGSTSTYEQYF
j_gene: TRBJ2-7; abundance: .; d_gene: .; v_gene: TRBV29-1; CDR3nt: TGCAGCGCCCGGCTAACCTCCTACGAGCAGTACTTC; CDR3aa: CSARLTSYEQYF
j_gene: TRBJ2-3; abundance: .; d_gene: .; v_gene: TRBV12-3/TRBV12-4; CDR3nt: TGTGCCAGCAGGCCATTCGGAGGGCACACAGATACGCAGTATTTT; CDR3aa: CASRPFGGHTDTQYF
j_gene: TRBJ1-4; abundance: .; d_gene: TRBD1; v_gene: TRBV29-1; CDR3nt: TGCAGCGTTGAAGCGGAAGAGGGGGCGATGACTAATGAAAAACTGTTTTTT; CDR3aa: CSVEAEEGAMTNEKLFF
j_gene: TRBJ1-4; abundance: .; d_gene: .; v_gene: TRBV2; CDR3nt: TGTGCCAGCAGTGAACTCGACCCCGGAAATGAAAAACTGTTTTTT; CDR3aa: CASSELDPGNEKLFF
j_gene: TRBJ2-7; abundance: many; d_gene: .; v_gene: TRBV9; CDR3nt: TGTGCCAGCAGCTTACTCTTGGGCTCCGAGCAGTACTTC; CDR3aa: CASSLLLGSEQYF
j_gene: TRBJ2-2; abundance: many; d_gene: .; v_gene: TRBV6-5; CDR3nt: TGTGCCAGCAGTTACCCCAGGGATTTGGGCGGGGAGCTGTTTTTT; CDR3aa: CASSYPRDLGGELFF
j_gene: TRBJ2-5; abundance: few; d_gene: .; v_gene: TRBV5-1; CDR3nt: TGCGCCAGCAGCTTCGAGACTAGGAGTGAGACCCAGTACTTC; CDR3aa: CASSFETRSETQYF
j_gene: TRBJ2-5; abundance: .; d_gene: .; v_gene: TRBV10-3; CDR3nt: TGTGCCATCAGTCCTGGCGGGGCCGCTCAAGAGACCCAGTACTTC; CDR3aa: CAISPGGAAQETQYF
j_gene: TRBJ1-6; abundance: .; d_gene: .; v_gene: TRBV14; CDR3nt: TGTGCCAGCAGCCAAGGCCTGAGGTTTGCCCTCCACTTT; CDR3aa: CASSQGLRFALHF
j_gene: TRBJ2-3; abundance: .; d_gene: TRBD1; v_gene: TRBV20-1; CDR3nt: TGCAGTGCCCCGGACAGGCTGCAGGTCACAGATACGCAGTATTTT; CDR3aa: CSAPDRLQVTDTQYF
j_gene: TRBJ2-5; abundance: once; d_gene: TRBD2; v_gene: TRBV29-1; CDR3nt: TGCAGCGTTGAAATTCGGGGGGTCGGGACCCAGTACTTC; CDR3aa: CSVEIRGVGTQYF
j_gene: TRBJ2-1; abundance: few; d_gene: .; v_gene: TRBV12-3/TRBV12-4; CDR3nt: TGTGCCAGCAGTTTAATGGGGCCATTGCCGGGCTTGGAGCAGTTCTTC; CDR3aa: CASSLMGPLPGLEQFF
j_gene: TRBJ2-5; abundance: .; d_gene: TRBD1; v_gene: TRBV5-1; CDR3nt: TGCGCCAGCAGCTCTTCCGGGACAGGGGACTACAATGAGCAGTACTTC; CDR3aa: CASSSSGTGDYNEQYF
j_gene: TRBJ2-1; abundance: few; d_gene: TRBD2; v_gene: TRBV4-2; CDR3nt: TGTGCCAGCAGCCAGAAACTAGCGGGGAATGAGCAGTTCTTC; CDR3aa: CASSQKLAGNEQFF
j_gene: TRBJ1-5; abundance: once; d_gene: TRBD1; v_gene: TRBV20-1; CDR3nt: TGCAGTGCTATCGACAGGGTACTAAGCAATCAGCCCCAGCATTTT; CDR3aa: CSAIDRVLSNQPQHF
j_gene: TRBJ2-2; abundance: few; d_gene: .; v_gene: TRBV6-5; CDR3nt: TGTGCCAGCAGTTACGGACATGCCAGGAGCACCGGGGAGCTGTTTTTT; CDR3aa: CASSYGHARSTGELFF
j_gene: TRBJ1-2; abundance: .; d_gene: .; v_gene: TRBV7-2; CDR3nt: TGTGCCAGCAGCCAGAACAGGGAGAACTATGGCTACACCTTC; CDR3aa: CASSQNRENYGYTF